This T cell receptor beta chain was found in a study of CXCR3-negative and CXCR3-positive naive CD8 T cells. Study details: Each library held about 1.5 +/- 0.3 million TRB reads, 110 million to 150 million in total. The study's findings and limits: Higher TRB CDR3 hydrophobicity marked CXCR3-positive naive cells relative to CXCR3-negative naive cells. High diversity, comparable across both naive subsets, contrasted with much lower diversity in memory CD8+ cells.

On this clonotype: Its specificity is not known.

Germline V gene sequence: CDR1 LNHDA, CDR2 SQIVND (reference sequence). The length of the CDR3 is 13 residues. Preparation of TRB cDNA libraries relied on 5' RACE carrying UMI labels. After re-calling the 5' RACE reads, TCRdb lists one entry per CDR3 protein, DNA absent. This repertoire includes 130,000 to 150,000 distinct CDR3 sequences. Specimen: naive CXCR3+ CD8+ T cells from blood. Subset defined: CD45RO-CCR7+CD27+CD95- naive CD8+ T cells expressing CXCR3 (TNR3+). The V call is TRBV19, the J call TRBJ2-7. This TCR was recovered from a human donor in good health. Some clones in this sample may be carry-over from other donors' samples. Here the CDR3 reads CASSPDTSYEQYF.